Following are 5 T cell receptor beta chains from one sample sequenced in a study of shared T cell receptors in the human thymus. Measured with immunoSEQ multiplex PCR; TCRdb has only the in-frame clones, and not every one. The sample has 640,000 or so clones, around 87% seen once. The same sample was also used in a study of human thymus T cells.

Specimen: thymocytes. The receptors shown here come from a boy younger than two with a congenital heart defect.

This clone appeared a few times. The chain employs TRBV28 and TRBJ1-5; D is perhaps TRBD1 (5 bases). V was cut by 6 bases and J by 0 bases, with 15 bases left in between. The CDR3 extends over 16 amino acids. The germline gives CDR1 MDHEN, CDR2 SYDVKM. The CDR3 coding sequence is TGTGCCAGCAGCCCCACAGGTCCATTTAGCAATCAGCCCCAGCATTTT. Its translation: CASSPTGPFSNQPQHF.

The V and J genes are TRBV27 and TRBJ2-1; TRBD2 matches at 11 bases. Germline values: CDR1 MNHEY, CDR2 SMNVEV (reference sequence). V trimming: 3 bases; J trimming: 0 bases; junction bases outside the gene matches: 10. The CDR3 is made up of 19 amino acids. The CDR3 DNA reads as TGTGCCAGCAGTTTGCGCCTAGCGGGAGGATGGAGCTCCTACAATGAGCAGTTCTTC. This encodes CASSLRLAGGWSSYNEQFF.

CDR3 DNA: TGTGCCATCAGTGATGCTGCGGAGGATAACGAGCAGTACTTC. This sequence encodes CAISDAAEDNEQYF. The chain employs TRBV10-3 and TRBJ2-7, with D tentatively TRBD2 (5 bases). The V end lost 3 bases, the J end lost 5 bases, and 14 bases lay between the germline ends. This CDR3 is built from 14 residues. Germline V gene sequence: CDR1 ENHRY, CDR2 SYGVKD.

The chain uses TRBV28 and TRBJ1-2; 8 bases align to TRBD1. The junction had 11 bases not matched to a gene; V was cut back by 6 bases and J by 8 bases. CDR1 is MDHEN and CDR2 is SYDVKM in the germline V gene. This CDR3 comprises 14 residues. The DNA for the CDR3 is TGTGCCAGCAGGGGGACAGGTCAGAAAGGCGGCTACACCTTC. Its translation is CASRGTGQKGGYTF.

In its sample, this clone was seen once. The J gene is TRBJ1-2, the V gene TRBV28, with D tentatively TRBD1 (6 bases). Deletions cut 6 bases from V and 5 bases from J, with 16 bases between. Germline CDR1 and CDR2: MDHEN and SYDVKM. The CDR3 length is 14 residues. Here the CDR3 reads CASRPPGQRYGYTF. CDR3 in DNA: TGTGCCAGCAGGCCCCCGGGACAACGATATGGCTACACCTTC.